This T cell receptor beta chain was recovered during a study of T cells after yellow fever vaccination. UMIs and a universal primer site were added when TCR cDNA was made by 5'RACE template switching. TCRdb processed the 5' RACE reads anew with MiXCR; each CDR3 protein has one entry. The sample holds about 340,000 distinct CDR3 sequences, approximately 12% seen once. Concerning this clonotype itself: Its antigen is still unknown.

The CDR3 is 16 amino acids. Losses at the gene ends were 2 bases for V and 7 bases for J; bases not matched to a gene: 11. CDR1 is SNHLY, CDR2 FYNNEI, per germline. Findings of the study overall: There was a possibility that FACS-sorted repertoires contained abundant clonotypes contaminating from the bulk population. Most clones from primary vaccination resurfaced after the booster (around 95% CD4, approximately 87% CD8). Though weaker, the secondary response peaked faster, on day 5 versus 15.

The material sequenced was CD4+ T cells sorted from PBMCs, taken 15 days after the yellow fever booster vaccination. The rearrangement links TRBV2 to TRBJ2-7, with TRBD1 matching 10 bases. This receptor was obtained from a man younger than 35 who received the YFV17D yellow fever vaccine. The CDR3 loop is CASSESRTGGVGEQYV. Written as DNA, the CDR3 is TGTGCCAGCAGTGAAAGTCGGACAGGGGGTGTTGGGGAGCAGTACGTC.